This T cell receptor beta chain was captured by sequencing in a study of T cell responses to AZD1222 COVID-19 vaccine. Overall study results and limits: Spike-wide vaccine-associated CD4 TCRs dominated at 160-218 and 743-854.

Clones were read by immunoSEQ multiplex PCR, and TCRdb kept only the in-frame ones, dropping some. Of 100,000 to 150,000 clones in the sample, roughly 90% are singletons; the top ten hold under 5%. Notes on this clone: Its matching antigen is unknown.

Trimming left V 7 bases short and J 5 bases short, with 15 bases between. The CDR3 covers 13 residues. CDR1 is ENHRY and CDR2 is SYGVKD in the germline V gene. The chain joins TRBV10-3 to TRBJ2-7; D gene unclear. Source: peripheral blood, taken on day 0 of AZD1222 vaccination. The source of this sequence is an adult in good health. The DNA of the CDR3 is TGTGCCATCACGAGATCTTACGCGGACGAGCAGTACTTC. It is translated as CAITRSYADEQYF.